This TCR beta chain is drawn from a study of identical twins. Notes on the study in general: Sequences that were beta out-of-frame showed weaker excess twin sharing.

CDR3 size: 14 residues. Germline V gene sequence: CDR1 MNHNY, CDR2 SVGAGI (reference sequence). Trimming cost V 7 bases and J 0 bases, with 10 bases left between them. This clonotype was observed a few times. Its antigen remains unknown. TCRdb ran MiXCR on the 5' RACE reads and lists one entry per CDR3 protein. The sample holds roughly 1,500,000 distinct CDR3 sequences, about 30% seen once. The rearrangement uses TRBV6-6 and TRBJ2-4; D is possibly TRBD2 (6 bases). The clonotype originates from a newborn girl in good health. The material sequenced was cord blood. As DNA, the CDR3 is TGTGCCAGCACCAGGGACTTAGCCAAAAACATTCAGTACTTC. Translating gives CASTRDLAKNIQYF.